This TCR beta chain was identified in a study of patients and donors after allogeneic stem cell transplantation. A few counts support this clonotype. There are 15 residues in the CDR3. From germline, CDR1 is DFQATT and CDR2 SNEGSKA (reference sequence). V was shortened by 5 bases and J by 6 bases, with 22 bases between the two germline ends. One entry per CDR3 protein results from TCRdb running MiXCR on the RT-PCR reads. This repertoire shows 160,000 or so distinct CDR3 sequences, more than 20% found once; its top ten account for 25% to 30%. Sequencing was performed on blood, either unsorted or a sorted T cell fraction (not recorded which). This TCR was recovered from a human donor who was either an allogeneic HSCT recipient or a stem cell or donor lymphocyte infusion donor (not recorded which). It is not recorded whose cells these are; they may come from a transplant donor. The V gene is TRBV20-1, the J gene TRBJ1-2, with D possibly TRBD1 on 6 matching bases. DNA for the CDR3: TGCAGTGCTCCGGGATACGGGGGCCTCTTTGATGGCTACACCTTC. Its protein is CSAPGYGGLFDGYTF.